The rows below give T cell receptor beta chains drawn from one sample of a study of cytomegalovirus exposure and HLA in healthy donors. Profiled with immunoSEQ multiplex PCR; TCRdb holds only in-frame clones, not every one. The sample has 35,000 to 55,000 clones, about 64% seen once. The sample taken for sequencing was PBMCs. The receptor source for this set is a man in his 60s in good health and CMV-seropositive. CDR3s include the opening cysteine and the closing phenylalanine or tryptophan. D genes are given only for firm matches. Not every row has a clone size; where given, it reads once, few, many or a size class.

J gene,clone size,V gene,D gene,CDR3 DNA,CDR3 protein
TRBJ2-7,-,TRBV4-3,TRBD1,TGCGCCAGCAGCCAAGAGGCGGGCCGGGACAGACTCTCCTACGAGCAGTACTTC,CASSQEAGRDRLSYEQYF
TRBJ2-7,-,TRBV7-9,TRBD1,TGTGCCAGCAGACGGACAGGGGACGAGCAGTACTTC,CASRRTGDEQYF
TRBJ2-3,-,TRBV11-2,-,TGTGCCAGCAGCGCCGACACGGCAGATACGCAGTATTTT,CASSADTADTQYF
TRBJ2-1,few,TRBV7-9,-,TGTGCCAGCAGCTTGGGGAGGTCCGATGAGCAGTTCTTC,CASSLGRSDEQFF
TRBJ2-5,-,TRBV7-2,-,TGTGCCAGCAGCTTAGGTCTCTCTTCACGGGAGACCCAGTACTTC,CASSLGLSSRETQYF
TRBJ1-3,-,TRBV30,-,TGTGCCTGGAGTGTAAGCGGGAACACCATATATTTT,CAWSVSGNTIYF
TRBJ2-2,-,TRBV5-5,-,TGTGCCAGCAGGGACTTTTTGCTCGGGGAGCTGTTTTTT,CASRDFLLGELFF
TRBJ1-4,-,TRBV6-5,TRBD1,TGTGCCAGCAGGAGGGACAGGGGTATTGGAAAACTGTTTTTT,CASRRDRGIGKLFF
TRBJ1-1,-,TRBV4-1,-,TGCGCCAGCAGCCAAGGAGACAGTACTGAAGCTTTCTTT,CASSQGDSTEAFF
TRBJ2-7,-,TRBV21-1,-,TGTGCCAGCAGCAAAATGGCTAGCGGTAGCTCCTACGAGCAGTACTTC,CASSKMASGSSYEQYF
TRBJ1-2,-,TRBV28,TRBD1,TGTGCCAGCAGGCGAATCTCTCCGGGACAGCATACATATGGCTACACCTTC,CASRRISPGQHTYGYTF
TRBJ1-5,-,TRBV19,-,TGTGCCAGTAGAACAGGGAATCAGCCCCAGCATTTT,CASRTGNQPQHF
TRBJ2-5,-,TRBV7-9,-,TGTGCCAGCAGCTTTGGGTTTGGAGCACAAGAGACCCAGTACTTC,CASSFGFGAQETQYF
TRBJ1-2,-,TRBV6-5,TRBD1,TGTGCCAGCAGTTACTCAGGGACAGGGGCTAGTGGCTACACCTTC,CASSYSGTGASGYTF
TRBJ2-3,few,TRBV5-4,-,TGTGCCAGCAGCTTGGAGGGGGGGTTGGATACGCAGTATTTT,CASSLEGGLDTQYF
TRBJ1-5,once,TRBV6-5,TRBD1,TGTGCCAGCAGCTTCGGACAGGGGAATCAGCCCCAGCATTTT,CASSFGQGNQPQHF
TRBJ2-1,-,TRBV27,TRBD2,TGTGCCAGCAGGAGCGGGATGGGAAATGAGCAGTTCTTC,CASRSGMGNEQFF
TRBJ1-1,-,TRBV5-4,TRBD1,TGTGCCAGCAGCTTGGCTCTGACAGGGCCCTTGGACACTGAAGCTTTCTTT,CASSLALTGPLDTEAFF
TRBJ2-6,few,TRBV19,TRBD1,TGTGCCAGTCAACGGGACAGGGGGCGTGGGGCCAACGTCCTGACTTTC,CASQRDRGRGANVLTF
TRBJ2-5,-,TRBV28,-,TGTGCCAGCAGTTTCAACCTAGAGGAGACCCAGTACTTC,CASSFNLEETQYF
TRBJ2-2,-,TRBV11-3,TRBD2,TGTGCCAGCAGCCCCCGGGCGGGAGCCGCCGGGGAGCTGTTTTTT,CASSPRAGAAGELFF
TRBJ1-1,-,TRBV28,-,TGTGCCAGCAGTTTACGCGGGGCAGGCACTGAAGCCTTCTTT,CASSLRGAGTEAFF
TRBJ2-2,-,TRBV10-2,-,TGCGCCGGCCGCGGAGCGGCGAACACCGGGGAGCTGTTTTTT,CAGRGAANTGELFF
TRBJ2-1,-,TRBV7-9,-,TGTGCCAGCAGCTTAAGCTCCGCTAGCCATGAGCAGTTCTTC,CASSLSSASHEQFF
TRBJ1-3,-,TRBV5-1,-,TGCGCCAGCAGCTTGGACAGGGCTGGAAACACCATATATTTT,CASSLDRAGNTIYF
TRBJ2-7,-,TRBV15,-,TGTGCCACCAGCAGCGGGAGAGGCCTCTACGAGCAGTACTTC,CATSSGRGLYEQYF
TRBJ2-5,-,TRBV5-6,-,TGTGCCAGCAGTTCAGCTGGTGGGGGCAGAAGGGAGACCCAGTACTTC,CASSSAGGGRRETQYF
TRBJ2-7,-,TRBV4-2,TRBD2,TGTGCCAGCAGCCTTCGGACTAGCGGGTACTCCTACGAGCAGTACTTC,CASSLRTSGYSYEQYF
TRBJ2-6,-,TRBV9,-,TGTGCCAGCAGCGCCCGACAGTCCCCTGGGGCCAACGTCCTGACTTTC,CASSARQSPGANVLTF
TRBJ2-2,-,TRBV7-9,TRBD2,TGTGCCAGCAGCTCCCTTGGACTAGATGGCACCGGGGAGCTGTTTTTT,CASSSLGLDGTGELFF
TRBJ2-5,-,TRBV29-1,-,TGCAGCGTTGAAGATTTGGATTCTACCCTGAGGGATGAGACCCAGTACTTC,CSVEDLDSTLRDETQYF
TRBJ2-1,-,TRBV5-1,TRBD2,TGCGCCAGCAGCGCCGGGACTAGCGAATACAATGAGCAGTTCTTC,CASSAGTSEYNEQFF
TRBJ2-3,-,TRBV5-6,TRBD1,TGTGCCAGCAGCTGGGGACAGGGTCCAGATACGCAGTATTTT,CASSWGQGPDTQYF
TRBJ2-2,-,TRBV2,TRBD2,TGTGCCAGCAGTGAAGCTAGCGGGAGTTACGGGGAGCTGTTTTTT,CASSEASGSYGELFF
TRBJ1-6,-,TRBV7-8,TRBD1,TGTGCCAGCAGCTCCGACAGGGGAGGAAATTCACCCCTCCACTTT,CASSSDRGGNSPLHF
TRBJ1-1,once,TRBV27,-,TGTGCCAGCAGGTCCGGGACACAAAATGAAGCTTTCTTT,CASRSGTQNEAFF
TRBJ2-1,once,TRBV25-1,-,TGTGCCAGCAGTCGGGCGACTAGTACGGCGTTCGATGAGCAGTTCTTC,CASSRATSTAFDEQFF
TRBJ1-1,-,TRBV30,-,TGTGCCTGGACCCCATCGCCGACATTCATGAACACTGAAGCTTTCTTT,CAWTPSPTFMNTEAFF
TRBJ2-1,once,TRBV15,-,TGTGCCACCAGCAGAGATTCTGGGGCGTCCATATTCCGCAAAAATGAGCAGTTCTTC,CATSRDSGASIFRKNEQFF
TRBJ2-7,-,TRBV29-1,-,TGCAGCGTCCGACAGGCCGTTGACGAGCAGCACTTC,CSVRQAVDEQHF
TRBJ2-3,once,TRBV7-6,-,TGTGCCAGCAGCCTCCCAGACAGGACATCTAGCACAGATACGCAGTATTTT,CASSLPDRTSSTDTQYF
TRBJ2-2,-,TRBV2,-,TGTGCCAGCAGTGAATCGTGGAACACCGGGGAGCTGTTTTTT,CASSESWNTGELFF
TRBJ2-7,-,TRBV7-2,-,TGTGCCAGCAGCTTTGGGTTTGGGGGGTACGAGCAGTACTTC,CASSFGFGGYEQYF
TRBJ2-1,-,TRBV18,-,TGTGCCAGCTCACCTGATAGCGTCAATGAGCAGTTCTTC,CASSPDSVNEQFF
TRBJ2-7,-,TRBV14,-,TGTGCCAGCAGCCAACTGGTCGACCGGGGGGAGCAGTACTTC,CASSQLVDRGEQYF
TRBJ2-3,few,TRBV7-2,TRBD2,TGTGCCAGCAGCTTCTTGGGGGGGGCAGATACGCAGTATTTT,CASSFLGGADTQYF
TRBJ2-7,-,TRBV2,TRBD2,TGTGCCAGCCTCCAAGCGGGAATCTACGAGCAGTACTTC,CASLQAGIYEQYF
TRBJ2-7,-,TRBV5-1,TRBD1,TGCGCCAGCAGCCCGGGACAGGGGCCATACGAGCAGTACTTC,CASSPGQGPYEQYF
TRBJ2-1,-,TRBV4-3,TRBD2,TGCGCCAGCAGCCAGCCCACGGGAGGGCGGGGCAATGAGCAGTTCTTC,CASSQPTGGRGNEQFF
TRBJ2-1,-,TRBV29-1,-,TGCAGCGTTGAAGATCCCCACTACCAGGGGCGCAATGAGCAGTTCTTC,CSVEDPHYQGRNEQFF
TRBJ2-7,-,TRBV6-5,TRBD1,TGTGCCAGCAGGGACAGGGGAAACGACGAGCAGTACTTC,CASRDRGNDEQYF
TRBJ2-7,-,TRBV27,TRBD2,TGTGCCAGCAGTTTAACTAGCGGAGCTGCCGAGCAGTACTTC,CASSLTSGAAEQYF
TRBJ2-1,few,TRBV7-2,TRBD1,TGTGCCAGCAGCTTACACAGGGGGAATGAGCAGTTCTTC,CASSLHRGNEQFF
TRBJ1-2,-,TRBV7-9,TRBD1,TGTGCCAGCAGCATAAGGACAGGGGGCGGCTACACCTTC,CASSIRTGGGYTF